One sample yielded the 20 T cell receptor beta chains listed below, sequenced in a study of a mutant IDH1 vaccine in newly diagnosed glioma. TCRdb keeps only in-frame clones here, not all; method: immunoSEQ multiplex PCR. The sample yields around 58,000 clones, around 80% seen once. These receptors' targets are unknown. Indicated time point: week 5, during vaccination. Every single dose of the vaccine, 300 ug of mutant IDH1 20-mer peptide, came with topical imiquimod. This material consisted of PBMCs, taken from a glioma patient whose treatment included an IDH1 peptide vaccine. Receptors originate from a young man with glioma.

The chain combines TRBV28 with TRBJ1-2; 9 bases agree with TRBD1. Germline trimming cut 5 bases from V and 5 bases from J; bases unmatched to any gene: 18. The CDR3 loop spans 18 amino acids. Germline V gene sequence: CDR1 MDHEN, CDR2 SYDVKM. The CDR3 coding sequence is TGTGCCAGCAGTCCCCCCTTAGGAGTGCGGGGACAGGGTTATGGCTACACCTTC. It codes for CASSPPLGVRGQGYGYTF.

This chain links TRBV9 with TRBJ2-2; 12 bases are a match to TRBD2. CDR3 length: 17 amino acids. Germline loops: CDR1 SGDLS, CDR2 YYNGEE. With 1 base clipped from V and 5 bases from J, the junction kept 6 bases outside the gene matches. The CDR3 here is CASSVPPTSGGTGELFF. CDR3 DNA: TGTGCCAGCAGCGTACCCCCAACTAGCGGGGGGACCGGGGAGCTGTTTTTT.

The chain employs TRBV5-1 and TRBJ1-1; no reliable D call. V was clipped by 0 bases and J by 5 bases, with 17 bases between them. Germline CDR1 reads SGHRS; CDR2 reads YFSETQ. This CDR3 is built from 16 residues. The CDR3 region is CASSLDSDLRGTEAFF. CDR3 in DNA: TGCGCCAGCAGCTTGGATTCGGACCTCCGGGGAACTGAAGCTTTCTTT.

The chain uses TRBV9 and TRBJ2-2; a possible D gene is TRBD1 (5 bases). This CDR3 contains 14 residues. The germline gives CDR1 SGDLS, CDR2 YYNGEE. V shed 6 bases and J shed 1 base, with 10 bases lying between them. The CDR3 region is CASKQAMNTGELFF. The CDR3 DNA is TGTGCCAGCAAACAGGCAATGAACACCGGGGAGCTGTTTTTT.

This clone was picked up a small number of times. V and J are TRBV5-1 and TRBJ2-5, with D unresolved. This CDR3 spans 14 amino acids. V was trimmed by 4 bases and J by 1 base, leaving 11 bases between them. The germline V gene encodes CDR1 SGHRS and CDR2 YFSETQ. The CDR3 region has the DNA TGCGCCAGCAGCAAGCTTGTTGCCCAAGAGACCCAGTACTTC. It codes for CASSKLVAQETQYF. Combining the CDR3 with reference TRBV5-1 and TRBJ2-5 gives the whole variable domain KAGVTQTPRYLIKTRGQQVTLSCSPISGHRSVSWYQQTPGQGLQFLFEYFSETQRNKGNFPGRFSGRQFSNSRSEMNVSTLELGDSALYLCASSKLVAQETQYFGPGTRLLVL.

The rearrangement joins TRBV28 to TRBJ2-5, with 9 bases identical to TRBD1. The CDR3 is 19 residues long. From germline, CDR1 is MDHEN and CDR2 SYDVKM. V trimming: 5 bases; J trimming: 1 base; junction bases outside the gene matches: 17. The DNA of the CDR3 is TGTGCCAGCAGTGGACCACAGGGGGCGCGTCGTATTCTCCAAGAGACCCAGTACTTC. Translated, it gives CASSGPQGARRILQETQYF.

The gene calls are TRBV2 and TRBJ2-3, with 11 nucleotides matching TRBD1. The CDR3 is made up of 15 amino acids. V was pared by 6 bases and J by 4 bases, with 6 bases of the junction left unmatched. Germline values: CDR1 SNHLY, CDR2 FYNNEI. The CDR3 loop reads CASSPGQGDPDTQYF. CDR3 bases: TGTGCCAGCAGCCCGGGACAGGGGGACCCAGATACGCAGTATTTT.

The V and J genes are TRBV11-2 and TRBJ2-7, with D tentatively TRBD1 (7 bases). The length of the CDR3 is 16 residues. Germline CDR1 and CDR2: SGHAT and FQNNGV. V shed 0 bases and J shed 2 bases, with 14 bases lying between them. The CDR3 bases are TGTGCCAGCAGCTTAGAACCAGGGGGACTCCCCTACGAGCAGTACTTC. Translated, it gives CASSLEPGGLPYEQYF.

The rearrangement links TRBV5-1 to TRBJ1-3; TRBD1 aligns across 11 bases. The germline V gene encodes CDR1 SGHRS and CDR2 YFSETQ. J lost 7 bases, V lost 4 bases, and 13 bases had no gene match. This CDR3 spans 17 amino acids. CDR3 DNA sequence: TGCGCCAGCAGCGTCGGACAGGGGGCAAGTCAGATGAACACCATATATTTT. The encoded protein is CASSVGQGASQMNTIYF.

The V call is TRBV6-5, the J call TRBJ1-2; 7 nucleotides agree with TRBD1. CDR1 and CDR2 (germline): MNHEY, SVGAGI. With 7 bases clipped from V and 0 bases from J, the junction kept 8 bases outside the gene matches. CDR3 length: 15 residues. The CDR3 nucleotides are TGTGCCAGCAACCAACCGGGACAGCCTAACTATGGCTACACCTTC. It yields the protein CASNQPGQPNYGYTF.

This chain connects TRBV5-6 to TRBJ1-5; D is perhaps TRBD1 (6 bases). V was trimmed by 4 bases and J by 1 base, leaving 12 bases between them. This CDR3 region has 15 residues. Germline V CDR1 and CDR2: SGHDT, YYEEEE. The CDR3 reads CASSLYRDSNQPQHF. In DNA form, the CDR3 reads TGTGCCAGCAGCCTATACAGGGACAGCAATCAGCCCCAGCATTTT.

This CDR3 reads CASSGDRGGYTF. The CDR3 coding sequence is TGTGCCAGCAGTGGGGACCGGGGCGGCTACACCTTC. V gene TRBV2 combines with J gene TRBJ1-2; tentative D call: TRBD1 (5 bases). The CDR3 sequence is 12 residues long. Germline V CDR1 and CDR2: SNHLY, FYNNEI. Trimming took 4 bases from V and 8 from J, leaving 11 bases between them.

CDR3 nucleotides: TGTGCCAGCAGCCCGAGGCCTGTGGGGATTCGCACAGATACGCAGTATTTT. It specifies CASSPRPVGIRTDTQYF. J is TRBJ2-3 and V is TRBV9, with no clear D. The CDR3 is 17 amino acids. Germline V gene sequence: CDR1 SGDLS, CDR2 YYNGEE. With 4 bases removed from V and 1 base from J, the gap between germline ends came to 19 bases.

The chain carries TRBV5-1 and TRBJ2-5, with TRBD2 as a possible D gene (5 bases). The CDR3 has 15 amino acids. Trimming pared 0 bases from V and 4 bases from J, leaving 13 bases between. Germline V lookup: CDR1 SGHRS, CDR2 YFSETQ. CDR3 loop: CASSLAATGGETQYF. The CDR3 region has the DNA TGCGCCAGCAGCTTGGCCGCGACCGGAGGAGAGACCCAGTACTTC.

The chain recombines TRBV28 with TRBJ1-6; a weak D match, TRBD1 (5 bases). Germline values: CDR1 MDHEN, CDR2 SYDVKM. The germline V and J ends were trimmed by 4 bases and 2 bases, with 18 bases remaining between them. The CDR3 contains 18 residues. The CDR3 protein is CASSSPRSTATYNSPLHF. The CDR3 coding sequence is TGTGCCAGCAGTTCCCCAAGGTCGACAGCAACCTATAATTCACCCCTCCACTTT.

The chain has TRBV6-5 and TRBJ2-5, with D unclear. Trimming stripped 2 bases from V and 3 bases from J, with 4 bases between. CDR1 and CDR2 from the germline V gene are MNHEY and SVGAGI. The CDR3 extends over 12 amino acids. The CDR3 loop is CASSYPKETQYF. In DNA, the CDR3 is TGTGCCAGCAGTTACCCGAAAGAGACCCAGTACTTC.

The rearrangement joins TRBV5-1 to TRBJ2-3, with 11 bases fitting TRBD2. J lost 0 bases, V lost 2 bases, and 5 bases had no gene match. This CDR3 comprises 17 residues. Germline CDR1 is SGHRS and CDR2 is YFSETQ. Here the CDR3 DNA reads TGCGCCAGCAGCTTCCCTAGCGGGGGGCCTAGCACAGATACGCAGTATTTT. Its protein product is CASSFPSGGPSTDTQYF.

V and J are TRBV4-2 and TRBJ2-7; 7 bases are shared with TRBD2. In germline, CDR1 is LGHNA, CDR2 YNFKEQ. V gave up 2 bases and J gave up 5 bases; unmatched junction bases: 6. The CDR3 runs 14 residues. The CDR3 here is CASSQRDRGDEQYF. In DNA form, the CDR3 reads TGTGCCAGCAGCCAAAGGGATCGGGGGGACGAGCAGTACTTC.

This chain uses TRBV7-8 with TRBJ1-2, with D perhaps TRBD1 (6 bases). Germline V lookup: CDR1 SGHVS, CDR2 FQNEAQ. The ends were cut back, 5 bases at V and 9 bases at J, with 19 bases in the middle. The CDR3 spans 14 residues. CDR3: CASSPRGRLLRYTF. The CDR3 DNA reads TGTGCCAGCAGCCCCAGGGGCCGACTCCTCCGCTACACCTTC. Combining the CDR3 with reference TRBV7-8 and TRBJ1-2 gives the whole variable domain GAGVSQSPRYKVAKRGQDVALRCDPISGHVSLFWYQQALGQGPEFLTYFQNEAQLDKSGLPSDRFFAERPEGSVSTLKIQRTQQEDSAVYLCASSPRGRLLRYTFGSGTRLTVV.

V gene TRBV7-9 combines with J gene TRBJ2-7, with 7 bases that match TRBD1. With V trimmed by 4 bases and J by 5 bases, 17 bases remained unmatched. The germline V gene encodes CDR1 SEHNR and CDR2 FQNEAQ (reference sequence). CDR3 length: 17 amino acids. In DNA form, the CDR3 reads TGTGCCAGCAGCTCCGGAACAGGGGATTCGCGGTGGGACGAGCAGTACTTC. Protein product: CASSSGTGDSRWDEQYF.